The T cell receptor beta chain described here comes from a study of shared clonotypes between healthy human individuals. Unsorted PBMC contributed 250 to 300 ng DNA, tens of thousands of T cell genomes, to each replicate PCR. What was sequenced on ten immunoSEQ deep assay plates was unsorted PBMC DNA. Assay used: immunoSEQ multiplex PCR; TCRdb lists only in-frame clones, some missing. The table includes around 510,000 clones, around 81% detected once. Recent vaccinations or acute infections were absent in the healthy HIV-negative adult donors. CDR3 length: 13 residues. The V gene lost 4 bases and the J gene lost 8 bases, with 12 bases spanning the gap. The germline V gene has CDR1 LNHDA and CDR2 SQIVND (reference sequence).

The sequencing sample was made of PBMCs. The clonotype originates from a woman aged 40 to 50 in good health. Some clones in this sample may be carry-over from other donors' samples. The rearrangement links TRBV19 to TRBJ2-4, with unresolved D. For the CDR3, the DNA is TGTGCCAGTAGTAAGCCCCTAGTGGACATTCAGTACTTC. Translated: CASSKPLVDIQYF.